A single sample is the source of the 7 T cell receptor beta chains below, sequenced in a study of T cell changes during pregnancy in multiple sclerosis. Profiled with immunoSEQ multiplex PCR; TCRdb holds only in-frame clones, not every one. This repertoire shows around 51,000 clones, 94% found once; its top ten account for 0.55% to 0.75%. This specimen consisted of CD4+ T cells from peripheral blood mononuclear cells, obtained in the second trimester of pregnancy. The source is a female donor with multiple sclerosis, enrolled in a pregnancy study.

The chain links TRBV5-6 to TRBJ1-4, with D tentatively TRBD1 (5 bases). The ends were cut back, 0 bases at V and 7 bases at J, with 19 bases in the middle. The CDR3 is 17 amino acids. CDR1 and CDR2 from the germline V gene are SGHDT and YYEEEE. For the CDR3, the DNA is TGTGCCAGCAGCTTGGGCCCCTGGCGGTTGGGGGGTGAAAAACTGTTTTTT. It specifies CASSLGPWRLGGEKLFF. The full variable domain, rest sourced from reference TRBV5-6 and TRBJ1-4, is DAGVTQSPTHLIKTRGQQVTLRCSPKSGHDTVSWYQQALGQGPQFIFQYYEEEERQRGNFPDRFSGHQFPNYSSELNVNALLLGDSALYLCASSLGPWRLGGEKLFFGSGTQLSVL.

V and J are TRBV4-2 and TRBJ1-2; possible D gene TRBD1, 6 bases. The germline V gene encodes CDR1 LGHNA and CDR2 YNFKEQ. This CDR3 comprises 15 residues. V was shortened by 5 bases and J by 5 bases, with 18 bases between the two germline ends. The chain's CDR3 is CASSLHRAALYGYTF. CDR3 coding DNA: TGTGCCAGCAGCTTACACAGGGCCGCGCTTTATGGCTACACCTTC.

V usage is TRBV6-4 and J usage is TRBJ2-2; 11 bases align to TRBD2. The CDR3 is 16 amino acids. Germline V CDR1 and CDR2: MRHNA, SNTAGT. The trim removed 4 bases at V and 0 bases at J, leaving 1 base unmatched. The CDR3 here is CASSGLAGTNTGELFF. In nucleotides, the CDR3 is TGTGCCAGCAGTGGACTAGCGGGGACGAACACCGGGGAGCTGTTTTTT.

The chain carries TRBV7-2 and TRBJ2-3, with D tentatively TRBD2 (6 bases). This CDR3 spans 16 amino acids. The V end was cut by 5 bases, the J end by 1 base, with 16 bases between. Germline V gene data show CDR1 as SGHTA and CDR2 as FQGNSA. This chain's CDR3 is CASSPTMGGGTDTQYF. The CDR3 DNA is TGTGCCAGCAGCCCAACTATGGGGGGAGGCACAGATACGCAGTATTTT. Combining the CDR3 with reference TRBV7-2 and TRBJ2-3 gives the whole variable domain GAGVSQSPSNKVTEKGKDVELRCDPISGHTALYWYRQSLGQGLEFLIYFQGNSAPDKSGLPSDRFSAERTGGSVSTLTIQRTQQEDSAVYLCASSPTMGGGTDTQYFGPGTRLTVL.

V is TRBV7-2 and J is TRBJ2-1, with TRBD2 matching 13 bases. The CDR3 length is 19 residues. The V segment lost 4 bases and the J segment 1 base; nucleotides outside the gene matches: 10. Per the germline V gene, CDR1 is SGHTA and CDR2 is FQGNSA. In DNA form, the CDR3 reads TGTGCCAGCAGCTCCCTAACTAGCGGGGGGGCCAGGTCCTACAATGAGCAGTTCTTC. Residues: CASSSLTSGGARSYNEQFF.

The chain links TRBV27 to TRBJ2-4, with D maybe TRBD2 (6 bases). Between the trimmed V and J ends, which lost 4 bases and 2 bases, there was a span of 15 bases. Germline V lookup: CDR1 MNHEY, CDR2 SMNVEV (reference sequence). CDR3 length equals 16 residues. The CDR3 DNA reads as TGTGCCAGCAGTTCTGGCAGGGAGGATTCCAAAAACATTCAGTACTTC. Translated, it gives CASSSGREDSKNIQYF.

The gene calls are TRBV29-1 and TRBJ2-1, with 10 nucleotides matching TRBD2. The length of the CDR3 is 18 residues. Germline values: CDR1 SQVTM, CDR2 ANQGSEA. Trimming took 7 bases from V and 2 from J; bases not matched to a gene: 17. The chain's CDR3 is CSAGPPSLLAGAYNEQFF. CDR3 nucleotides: TGCAGCGCTGGCCCCCCCTCCCTTCTAGCGGGGGCCTACAATGAGCAGTTCTTC.